Here is one T cell receptor (beta chain) with its context. Its specificity is not known. The sample originates from a study of T cell responses to AZD1222 COVID-19 vaccine. Study-level results: Seropositive status at baseline applied to only five or six AZD1222 recipients. Regions 160-218 and 743-854 held dominance among vaccine-associated CD4 TCRs, which spanned spike. Spike-specific TCRs gained breadth and depth after people received two AZD1222 doses. Per reports, nearly half of all spike-specific TCRs target regions that are unmutated in variants.

This CDR3 has 15 amino acids. Germline V gene lookup returns CDR1 SGHRS and CDR2 YFSETQ. V lost 2 bases to trimming and J lost 0 bases, with 11 bases between them. Profiling relied on immunoSEQ multiplex PCR, and the TCRdb table lists in-frame clones only, not all of them. The sample lists approximately 73,000 clones; about 83% were seen once. The chain has TRBV5-1 and TRBJ1-1, with D maybe TRBD1 (5 bases). The source of this sequence is an adult in good health. This specimen was peripheral blood, taken on day 0 of AZD1222 vaccination. Here the CDR3 reads CASSFTGTVNTEAFF. For the CDR3, the DNA is TGCGCCAGCAGCTTCACCGGGACGGTGAACACTGAAGCTTTCTTT.